The 5 T cell receptor beta chains given below trace back to one sample, sequenced in a study of cytomegalovirus exposure and HLA in healthy donors. Researchers ran the PCR with 60 Vbeta and 13 Jbeta primers. Clones were sequenced by immunoSEQ multiplex PCR, and TCRdb holds only the in-frame ones, with some missing. Of tens of thousands of clones listed, roughly 70% were seen once; the top ten hold roughly 11%. The sample was PBMCs. All receptors derive from a woman in her 30s in good health and CMV-seronegative.

The J gene is TRBJ2-2, the V gene TRBV4-3; 8 bases line up with TRBD2. Trimming at V came to 5 bases and at J to 4 bases, leaving 6 bases not matched to a gene. In germline, CDR1 is LGHNA, CDR2 YSLEER. The CDR3 spans 15 residues. CDR3 amino acids: CASSSGTRVTGELFF. DNA for the CDR3: TGCGCCAGCAGCTCCGGGACTAGAGTCACCGGGGAGCTGTTTTTT.

The genes are TRBV5-4 and TRBJ2-7; 7 nucleotides line up with TRBD2. Unmatched junction bases numbered 22, after V lost 4 bases and J lost 6 bases. The CDR3 runs 18 residues. CDR1 is SGHNT and CDR2 is YYREEE in the germline V gene (reference sequence). The CDR3 spells CASSLEGRASGWEGEQYF. DNA of the CDR3: TGTGCCAGCAGCCTGGAAGGGAGGGCTTCTGGGTGGGAGGGCGAGCAGTACTTC.

The CDR3 is CAWSQPVPGGWSNQPQHF. DNA of the CDR3: TGTGCCTGGAGCCAGCCCGTCCCCGGGGGATGGAGCAATCAGCCCCAGCATTTT. V is TRBV30 and J is TRBJ1-5; tentatively, D is TRBD1 (5 bases). There are 18 residues in the CDR3. Germline lookup yields CDR1 GTSNPN and CDR2 SVGIG (reference sequence). Trimming cost V 3 bases and J 1 base, with 22 bases left between them. Drawing the rest from reference TRBV30 and TRBJ1-5, the complete variable domain is SQTIHQWPATLVQPVGSPLSLECTVEGTSNPNLYWYRQAAGRGLQLLFYSVGIGQISSEVPQNLSASRPQDRQFILSSKKLLLSDSGFYLCAWSQPVPGGWSNQPQHFGDGTRLSIL.

This clone was seen more than once but under ten times. The gene calls are TRBV2 and TRBJ2-6, with TRBD1 matching over 11 bases. Losses at the gene ends were 7 bases for V and 4 bases for J; bases not matched to a gene: 12. This CDR3 comprises 18 residues. From germline, CDR1 is SNHLY and CDR2 FYNNEI. DNA of the CDR3: TGTGCCAGCATCCCCGGTAGGACAGGGGGCGCGGGGGCCAACGTCCTGACTTTC. It translates to CASIPGRTGGAGANVLTF.

The chain is built from TRBV4-1 and TRBJ2-1; 10 bases align to TRBD2. This CDR3 spans 15 amino acids. In germline, CDR1 is MGHRA, CDR2 YSYEKL. Germline trimming cut 3 bases from V and 5 bases from J; bases unmatched to any gene: 4. The CDR3 coding sequence is TGCGCCAGCAGCCACCCACTAGCGGGGCACAATGAGCAGTTCTTC. This translates into CASSHPLAGHNEQFF.